This T cell receptor beta chain was documented in a study of OX40 agonist ivuxolimab in advanced cancers. Assay: immunoSEQ multiplex PCR; the TCRdb copy retains only in-frame clones and omits some. The sample consists of about 70,000 clones, around 88% of them appearing once. In regard to this clone: The antigen is not known.

Study conclusions and caveats: Clonal expansion was seen in CD4+ and CD8+ blood T cells by week 6 at 0.1 to 3.0 mg/kg. The antigens recognized by the expanded peripheral T cells, that is their antigen specificity, were not determined.

Trimming took 4 bases from V and 7 from J, leaving 16 bases between them. The germline V gene encodes CDR1 MDHEN and CDR2 SYDVKM. This CDR3 comprises 14 residues. This TCR was sampled from an adult with an advanced solid tumor such as melanoma, head and neck, liver or kidney cancer. This chain joins TRBV28 and TRBJ1-2, with D possibly being TRBD1 (6 bases). The specimen comprised CD4+ or CD8+ T cells sorted from blood, sampled in a trial of the OX40 agonist ivuxolimab. The chain's CDR3 is CASSSPGAAAGYTF. For the CDR3, the DNA is TGTGCCAGCAGTTCCCCGGGGGCTGCTGCTGGCTACACCTTC.